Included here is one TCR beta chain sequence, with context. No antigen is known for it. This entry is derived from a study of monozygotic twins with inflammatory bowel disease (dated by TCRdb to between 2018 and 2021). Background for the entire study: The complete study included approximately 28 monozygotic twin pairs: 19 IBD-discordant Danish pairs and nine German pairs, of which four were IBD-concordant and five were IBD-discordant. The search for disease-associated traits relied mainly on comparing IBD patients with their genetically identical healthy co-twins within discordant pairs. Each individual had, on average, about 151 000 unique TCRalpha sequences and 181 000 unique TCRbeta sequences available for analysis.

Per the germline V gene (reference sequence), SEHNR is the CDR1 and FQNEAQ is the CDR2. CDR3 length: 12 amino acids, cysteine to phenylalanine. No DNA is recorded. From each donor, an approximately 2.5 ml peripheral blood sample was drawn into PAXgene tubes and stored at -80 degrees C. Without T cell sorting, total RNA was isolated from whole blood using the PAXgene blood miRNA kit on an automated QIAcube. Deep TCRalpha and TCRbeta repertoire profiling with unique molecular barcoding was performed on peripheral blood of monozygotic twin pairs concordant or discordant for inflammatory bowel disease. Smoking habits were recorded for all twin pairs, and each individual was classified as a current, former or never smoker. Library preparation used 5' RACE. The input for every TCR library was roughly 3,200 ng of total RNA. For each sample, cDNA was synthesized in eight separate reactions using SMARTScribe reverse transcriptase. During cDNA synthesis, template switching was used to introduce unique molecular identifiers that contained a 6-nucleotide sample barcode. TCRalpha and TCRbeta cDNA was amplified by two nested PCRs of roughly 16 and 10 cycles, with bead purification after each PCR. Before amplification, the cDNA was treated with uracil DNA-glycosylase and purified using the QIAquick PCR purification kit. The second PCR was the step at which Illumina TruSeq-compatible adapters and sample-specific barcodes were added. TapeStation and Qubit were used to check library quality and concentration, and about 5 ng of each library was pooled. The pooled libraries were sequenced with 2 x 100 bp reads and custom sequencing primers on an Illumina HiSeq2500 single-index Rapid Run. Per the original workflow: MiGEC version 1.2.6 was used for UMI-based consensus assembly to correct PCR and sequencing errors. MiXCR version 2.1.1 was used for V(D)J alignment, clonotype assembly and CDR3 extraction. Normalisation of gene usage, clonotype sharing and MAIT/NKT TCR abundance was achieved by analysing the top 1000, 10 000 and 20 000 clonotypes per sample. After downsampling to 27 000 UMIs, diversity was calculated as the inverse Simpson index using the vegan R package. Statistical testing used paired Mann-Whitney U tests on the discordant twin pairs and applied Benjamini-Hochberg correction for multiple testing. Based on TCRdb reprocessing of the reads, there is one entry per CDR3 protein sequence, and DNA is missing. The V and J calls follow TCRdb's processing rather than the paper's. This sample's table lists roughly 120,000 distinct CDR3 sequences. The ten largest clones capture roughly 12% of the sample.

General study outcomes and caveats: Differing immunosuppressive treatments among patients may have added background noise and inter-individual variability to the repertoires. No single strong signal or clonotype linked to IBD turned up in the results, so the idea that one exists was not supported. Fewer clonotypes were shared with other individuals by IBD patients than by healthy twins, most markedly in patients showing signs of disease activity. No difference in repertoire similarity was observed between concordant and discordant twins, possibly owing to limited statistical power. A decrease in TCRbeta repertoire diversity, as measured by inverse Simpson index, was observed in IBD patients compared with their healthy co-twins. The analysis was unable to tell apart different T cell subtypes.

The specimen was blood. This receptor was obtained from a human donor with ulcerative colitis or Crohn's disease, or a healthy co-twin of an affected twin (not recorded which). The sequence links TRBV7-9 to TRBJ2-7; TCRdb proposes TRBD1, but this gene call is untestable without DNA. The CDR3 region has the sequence CASSLTGGEQYF.